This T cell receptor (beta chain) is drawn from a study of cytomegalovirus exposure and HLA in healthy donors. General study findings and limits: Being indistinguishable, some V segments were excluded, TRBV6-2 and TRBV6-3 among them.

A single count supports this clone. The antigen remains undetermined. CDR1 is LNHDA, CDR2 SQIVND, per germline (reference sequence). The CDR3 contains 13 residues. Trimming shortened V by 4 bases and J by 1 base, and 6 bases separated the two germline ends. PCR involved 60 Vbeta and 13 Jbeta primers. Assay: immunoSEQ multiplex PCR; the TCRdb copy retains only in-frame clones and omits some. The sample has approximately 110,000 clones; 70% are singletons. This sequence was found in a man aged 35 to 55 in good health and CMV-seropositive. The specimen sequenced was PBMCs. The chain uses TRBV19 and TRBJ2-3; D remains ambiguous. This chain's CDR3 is CASSKPGTDTQYF. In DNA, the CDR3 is TGTGCCAGTAGTAAGCCCGGCACAGATACGCAGTATTTT. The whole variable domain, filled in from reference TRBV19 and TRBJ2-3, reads DGGITQSPKYLFRKEGQNVTLSCEQNLNHDAMYWYRQDPGQGLRLIYYSQIVNDFQKGDIAEGYSVSREKKESFPLTVTSAQKNPTAFYLCASSKPGTDTQYFGPGTRLTVL.